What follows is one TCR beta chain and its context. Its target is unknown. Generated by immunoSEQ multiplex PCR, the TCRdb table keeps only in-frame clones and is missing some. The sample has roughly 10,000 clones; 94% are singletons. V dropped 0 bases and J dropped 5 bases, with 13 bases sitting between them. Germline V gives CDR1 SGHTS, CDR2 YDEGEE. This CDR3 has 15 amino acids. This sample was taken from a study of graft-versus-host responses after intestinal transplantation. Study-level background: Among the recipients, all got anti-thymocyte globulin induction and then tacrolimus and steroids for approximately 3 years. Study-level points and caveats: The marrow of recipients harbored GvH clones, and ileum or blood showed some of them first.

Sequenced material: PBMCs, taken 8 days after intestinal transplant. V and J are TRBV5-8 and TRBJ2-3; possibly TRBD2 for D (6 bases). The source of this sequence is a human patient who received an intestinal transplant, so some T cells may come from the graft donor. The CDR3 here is CASSLDGTEGDTQYF. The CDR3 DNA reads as TGTGCCAGCAGCTTGGATGGGACGGAGGGAGATACGCAGTATTTT.